The 30 T cell receptor beta chains listed next were all sequenced from one sample in a study of T cell repertoires in cytomegalovirus infection. Each CDR3 protein is one row after TCRdb ran MiXCR on the reads. The repertoire holds 300,000 to 400,000 distinct CDR3 sequences, with around 9.5% as singletons. Sequenced: PBMCs. The receptors stem from a human donor in good health (CMV status not recorded). Some clones in this sample may be carry-over from other donors' samples.

Ten or more counts support this clonotype. The chain couples TRBV7-2 to TRBJ1-6, with D unclear. CDR1 is SGHTA and CDR2 is FQGNSA in the germline V gene. The CDR3 totals 13 residues. Deletions cut 5 bases from V and 5 bases from J, with 7 bases between. CDR3 region: CASSRENNSPLHF. For the CDR3, the DNA is TGTGCCAGCAGCAGGGAGAATAATTCACCCCTCCACTTT.

The sample holds many counts of this clonotype. The chain employs TRBV7-2 and TRBJ1-6; TRBD1 might be the D (5 bases). The V end was cut by 2 bases, the J end by 7 bases, with 24 bases between. CDR1 is SGHTA and CDR2 is FQGNSA in the germline V gene. The CDR3 contains 19 residues. The CDR3 protein is CASSLRFGGRVSDNSPLHF. CDR3 bases: TGTGCCAGCAGCTTAAGATTTGGGGGAAGGGTATCTGACAATTCACCCCTCCACTTT.

The J gene is TRBJ2-7, the V gene TRBV7-8, with D possibly being TRBD2 (6 bases). Trimming took off 4 bases at V and 6 bases at J, with 16 bases between the two ends. The CDR3 runs 14 residues. Germline V gene lookup returns CDR1 SGHVS and CDR2 FQNEAQ. The CDR3, as DNA: TGTGCCAGCAGCTCCGGAGGGTACGCTGGCGAGCAGTACTTC. It encodes CASSSGGYAGEQYF.

This clonotype appeared many times. The chain joins TRBV4-1 to TRBJ2-7; the match to TRBD2 covers 9 bases. The CDR3 spans 15 residues. The J segment lost 6 bases and the V segment lost 1 base, leaving 7 bases of the junction unmatched. Germline V gene data show CDR1 as MGHRA and CDR2 as YSYEKL. CDR3 sequence (DNA): TGCGCCAGCAGCCAAGTAGAGCGGGGGGCATCCGAGCAGTACTTC. It codes for CASSQVERGASEQYF.

This clonotype was counted between two and nine times. The chain recombines TRBV13 with TRBJ2-5; tentative D call: TRBD1 (6 bases). Looked up from germline, CDR1 is PRHDT and CDR2 is FYEKMQ (reference sequence). This CDR3 is built from 15 residues. The V end was cut by 5 bases, the J end by 6 bases, with 19 bases between. The CDR3 nucleotides read TGTGCCAGCAGCCCCGGTGGGGGCAGTAAGAAGACCCAGTACTTC. It is translated as CASSPGGGSKKTQYF.

This clonotype was counted ten times or more. V gene TRBV7-2 combines with J gene TRBJ2-1; D ambiguous. Germline V gene data show CDR1 as SGHTA and CDR2 as FQGNSA. Trimming left V 0 bases short and J 9 bases short, with 12 bases between. CDR3 length equals 14 residues. CDR3 bases: TGTGCCAGCAGCTTAGCGGATAGGGTCTCTGAGCAGTTCTTC. Its protein is CASSLADRVSEQFF.

This rearrangement joins TRBV20-1 to TRBJ2-5; possibly TRBD1 for D (6 bases). Trimming pared 6 bases from V and 1 base from J, leaving 18 bases between. The CDR3 has 15 amino acids. Germline CDR1 and CDR2: DFQATT and SNEGSKA (reference sequence). CDR3 DNA: TGCAGTGCCGCGACAGGCGAGGAAATCCAAGAGACCCAGTACTTC. Translated, it gives CSAATGEEIQETQYF.

The table lists this clonotype with many counts. The chain is built from TRBV19 and TRBJ2-6; D may be TRBD1 (6 bases). V was shortened by 10 bases and J by 1 base, with 14 bases between the two germline ends. The CDR3 sequence is 15 residues long. CDR1 and CDR2 (germline): LNHDA, SQIVND (reference sequence). The chain's CDR3 is CATRGLGSGANVLTF. In DNA form, the CDR3 reads TGTGCCACCAGGGGTTTGGGGTCTGGGGCCAACGTCCTGACTTTC. Drawing the rest from reference TRBV19 and TRBJ2-6, the complete variable domain is DGGITQSPKYLFRKEGQNVTLSCEQNLNHDAMYWYRQDPGQGLRLIYYSQIVNDFQKGDIAEGYSVSREKKESFPLTVTSAQKNPTAFYLCATRGLGSGANVLTFGAGSRLTVL.

This clonotype was seen at least ten times. The chain links TRBV7-9 to TRBJ2-3; the match to TRBD2 covers 9 bases. The germline gives CDR1 SEHNR, CDR2 FQNEAQ (reference sequence). This CDR3 has 16 residues. Unmatched junction bases numbered 3, after V lost 1 base and J lost 1 base. The CDR3 DNA sequence: TGTGCCAGCAGCTTAGTCGAGCGGGGGGGCACAGATACGCAGTATTTT. Amino acid sequence: CASSLVERGGTDTQYF.

The chain is built from TRBV6-2 or TRBV6-3 and TRBJ2-7; 9 bases line up with TRBD1. The germline V gene has CDR1 MNHEY and CDR2 SVGEGT. The CDR3 has 15 residues. The J segment lost 3 bases and the V segment lost 4 bases, leaving 7 bases of the junction unmatched. This CDR3 reads CASSFAGTGYYEQYF. The CDR3 nucleotides read TGTGCCAGCAGTTTTGCCGGGACAGGGTACTACGAGCAGTACTTC.

CDR3 in DNA: TGTGCCAGCAGGGGGGGACTAGCGGGGAGCTCCTACAATGAGCAGTTCTTC. Translating gives CASRGGLAGSSYNEQFF. The chain couples TRBV7-8 to TRBJ2-1, with 13 bases identical to TRBD2. Germline lookup yields CDR1 SGHVS and CDR2 FQNEAQ. Germline trimming cut 6 bases from V and 0 bases from J; bases unmatched to any gene: 5. CDR3 length equals 17 residues.

This clonotype showed up just a few times. The chain uses TRBV12-3 or TRBV12-4 and TRBJ2-3, with D hard to call. The CDR3 totals 14 residues. Trimming stripped 5 bases from V and 9 bases from J, with 18 bases between. CDR3: CASSALPGMDTQYF. The DNA for the CDR3 is TGTGCCAGCAGTGCCCTCCCAGGAATGGACACGCAGTATTTT.

This clonotype has ten or more counts. The chain uses TRBV7-6 and TRBJ1-1; D remains ambiguous. The CDR3 consists of 13 residues. Between the trimmed V and J ends, which lost 6 bases and 1 base, there was a span of 9 bases. Per the germline V gene, CDR1 is SGHVS and CDR2 is FNYEAQ. CDR3 bases: TGTGCCAGCAGTCCCTCGAAGAACACTGAAGCTTTCTTT. Its protein product is CASSPSKNTEAFF.

As to this clonotype: Sequence at one end of the junction differs from germline and may be a read error. V usage is TRBV19 and J usage is TRBJ1-1; D gene uncertain. This CDR3 has 13 residues. Germline CDR1 and CDR2: LNHDA and SQIVND (reference sequence). This CDR3 reads CDSRLGGNTEAFF. CDR3 nucleotides: TGTGACAGTAGGCTAGGCGGGAACACTGAAGCTTTCTTT.

This clonotype was picked up many times. CDR3 region: CASSLLGQGIHSPLHF. CDR3 nucleotides: TGTGCCAGCAGTTTACTCGGACAGGGTATCCATTCACCCCTCCACTTT. The chain employs TRBV27 and TRBJ1-6; TRBD1 agrees at 8 bases. The CDR3 sequence is 16 residues long. V shed 2 bases and J 8 bases; nucleotides not matched to a gene: 8. Germline lookup yields CDR1 MNHEY and CDR2 SMNVEV (reference sequence).

In its sample, this clonotype was seen a few times. J is TRBJ1-2 and V is TRBV7-9, with D possibly TRBD1 on 5 matching bases. Germline CDR1 reads SEHNR; CDR2 reads FQNEAQ (reference sequence). This CDR3 is 14 amino acids long. The V end was cut by 5 bases, the J end by 2 bases, with 12 bases between. The CDR3 region is CASSPPGQNYGYTF. Here the CDR3 DNA reads TGTGCCAGCAGCCCCCCAGGGCAAAACTATGGCTACACCTTC. The full variable domain, rest sourced from reference TRBV7-9 and TRBJ1-2, is DTGVSQNPRHKITKRGQNVTFRCDPISEHNRLYWYRQTLGQGPEFLTYFQNEAQLEKSRLLSDRFSAERPKGSFSTLEIQRTEQGDSAMYLCASSPPGQNYGYTFGSGTRLTVV.

This chain joins TRBV20-1 and TRBJ2-1; either TRBD1 or TRBD2 may supply D (7 bases each). The V and J ends lost 8 bases and 5 bases respectively, with 19 bases between them. This CDR3 is built from 14 residues. CDR1 and CDR2 from the germline V gene are DFQATT and SNEGSKA (reference sequence). CDR3 in DNA: TGCAGTTCCCACGGGGGGACAGCTAACAATGAGCAGTTCTTC. It translates to CSSHGGTANNEQFF.

This clonotype was counted at least ten times. The chain joins TRBV7-2 to TRBJ2-3; D ambiguous. Germline assignment: CDR1 SGHTA and CDR2 FQGNSA. V was trimmed by 6 bases and J by 7 bases, leaving 20 bases between them. The CDR3 is 15 residues long. Here the CDR3 DNA reads TGTGCCAGCAGTACAGTGGGGATCTCGGAAAATACGCAGTATTTT. Translating gives CASSTVGISENTQYF.

This clonotype came up many times. The rearrangement joins TRBV7-2 to TRBJ2-2; D is perhaps TRBD2 (6 bases). Looked up from germline, CDR1 is SGHTA and CDR2 is FQGNSA. The CDR3 runs 15 residues. V dropped 5 bases and J dropped 2 bases, with 12 bases sitting between them. CDR3 residues: CASSLRDFNTGELFF. Here the CDR3 DNA reads TGTGCCAGCAGCCTTCGGGACTTCAACACCGGGGAGCTGTTTTTT.

In this sample, this clonotype turned up a few times. CDR3: CASGSPTGNSYATQYF. The CDR3 DNA sequence: TGTGCTAGTGGTTCCCCGACAGGAAACTCTTACGCTACGCAGTATTTT. This chain links TRBV12-5 with TRBJ2-3; D possibly corresponds to TRBD1 (6 bases). This CDR3 comprises 16 residues. Germline-derived CDR1 and CDR2 are LGHNT and FRNRAP. V was pared by 4 bases and J by 8 bases, with 22 bases between.

This rearrangement joins TRBV7-9 to TRBJ2-1; the match to TRBD2 covers 9 bases. The CDR3 is made up of 16 amino acids. Germline-derived CDR1 and CDR2 are SEHNR and FQNEAQ (reference sequence). Trimming cost V 1 base and J 7 bases; bases outside gene matches: 8. The CDR3 reads CASSLERGRAINEQFF. As DNA, the CDR3 is TGTGCCAGCAGCTTAGAGCGCGGGAGGGCTATAAATGAGCAGTTCTTC.

This clonotype was seen many times. In nucleotides, the CDR3 is TGTGCCAGCAGTTTATCGGGCGAGCAGTACTTC. Translated: CASSLSGEQYF. J is TRBJ2-7 and V is TRBV28; no clear D gene. With 1 base removed from V and 6 bases from J, the gap between germline ends came to 4 bases. Germline V CDR1 and CDR2: MDHEN, SYDVKM. CDR3 length equals 11 residues. The full variable domain, its missing parts supplied by reference TRBV28 and TRBJ2-7, is DVKVTQSSRYLVKRTGEKVFLECVQDMDHENMFWYRQDPGLGLRLIYFSYDVKMKEKGDIPEGYSVSREKKERFSLILESASTNQTSMYLCASSLSGEQYFGPGTRLTVT.

This clonotype was counted a few times. The V gene is TRBV20-1, the J gene TRBJ1-1, with unresolved D. The CDR3 has 13 amino acids. V was shortened by 0 bases and J by 3 bases, with 8 bases between the two germline ends. Germline lookup yields CDR1 DFQATT and CDR2 SNEGSKA (reference sequence). Here the CDR3 DNA reads TGCAGTGCTAGAGATATTACGGACACTGAAGCTTTCTTT. It yields the protein CSARDITDTEAFF.

The CDR3 sequence is CASSLAGTGDPGYTF. The CDR3 DNA reads as TGTGCCAGCAGCTTAGCGGGGACAGGGGATCCTGGCTACACCTTC. The chain is built from TRBV7-9 and TRBJ1-2, with 10 bases that match TRBD1. The germline V gene encodes CDR1 SEHNR and CDR2 FQNEAQ (reference sequence). This CDR3 is 15 amino acids long. V lost 0 bases to trimming and J lost 7 bases; unmatched junction nucleotides: 5.

This clonotype was recorded many times. The genes are TRBV7-2 and TRBJ2-5; 14 bases map to TRBD2. The CDR3 sequence is 15 residues long. Germline V gives CDR1 SGHTA, CDR2 FQGNSA. V trimming: 5 bases; J trimming: 4 bases; junction bases outside the gene matches: 3. The CDR3 is CASSPTSGGAETQYF. The CDR3 DNA reads as TGTGCCAGCAGCCCGACTAGCGGGGGGGCAGAGACCCAGTACTTC. Full variable domain (rest looked up from reference TRBV7-2 and TRBJ2-5): GAGVSQSPSNKVTEKGKDVELRCDPISGHTALYWYRQSLGQGLEFLIYFQGNSAPDKSGLPSDRFSAERTGGSVSTLTIQRTQQEDSAVYLCASSPTSGGAETQYFGPGTRLLVL.

This clonotype was seen ten or more times. The J gene is TRBJ2-7, the V gene TRBV12-3 or TRBV12-4, with 11 positions matching TRBD1. The CDR3 extends over 16 amino acids. V dropped 5 bases and J dropped 5; count of bases not matched to a gene: 11. CDR3 DNA: TGTGCCAGCAGTCCTTGGAGGGGGGACAGGGGGAACGAGCAGTACTTC. As protein: CASSPWRGDRGNEQYF.

A word on this clonotype: A read error may account for a junction end that differs from germline. The CDR3 DNA is TGTGTCAGCACCATAACGGAGACCCAGTACTTC. It translates to CVSTITETQYF. The chain couples TRBV7-9 to TRBJ2-5; D is ambiguous. Looked up from germline, CDR1 is SEHNR and CDR2 is FQNEAQ (reference sequence). The CDR3 runs 11 residues.

This clonotype was observed a few times. V gene TRBV6-6 combines with J gene TRBJ1-6, with TRBD1 matching 7 bases. V was pared by 5 bases and J by 7 bases, with 11 bases of the junction left unmatched. The V gene's germline CDR1 is MNHNY and CDR2 SVGAGI (reference sequence). The CDR3 runs to 16 residues. DNA for the CDR3: TGTGCCAGCAGTGATCCGGGGGCAGGGGGAAATTCACCCCTCCACTTT. It specifies CASSDPGAGGNSPLHF.

This sequence joins TRBV5-4 and TRBJ2-3; 9 nucleotides line up with TRBD2. The CDR3 is 17 residues long. CDR1 SGHNT and CDR2 YYREEE come from the germline V gene (reference sequence). J gave up 5 bases and V 6 bases, and 16 bases lay outside the gene matches. In DNA, the CDR3 is TGTGCCAGCAACAGCGGCGGGGGCGGGAGGGCCGGAGATACGCAGTATTTT. The encoded protein is CASNSGGGGRAGDTQYF.

The chain uses TRBV7-9 and TRBJ2-7; D not resolved. V lost 8 bases and J lost 1, with 6 bases in between. The CDR3 length is 11 residues. CDR1 SEHNR and CDR2 FQNEAQ come from the germline V gene (reference sequence). CDR3 residues: CASASSYEQYF. The CDR3 DNA is TGTGCCAGCGCAAGTTCCTACGAGCAGTACTTC.